This paragraph covers one TCR beta chain sequence. The antigen it binds to is not known. Per-nucleotide qualities are absent, and no much larger clonotype sits a single base away. V has 4 bases trimmed and J has 4 bases trimmed; junction bases matching no gene number 6. The CDR3 sequence holds 17 residues, the cysteine and phenylalanine included. The DNA shown is the 51-base CDR3, in frame from base 1. Looking up the germline V gene yields CDR1 SGHRS and CDR2 YFSETQ. The collaborating institutions used their own protocols to collect whole blood in K2EDTA tubes. For TCRbeta analysis, collaborator samples were shipped as frozen whole blood, as isolated PBMCs, or as DNA extracted from either sample type. The data stem from a study of blood T cell repertoires in COVID-19 (dated by TCRdb to 2019 to 2021). Study-level background: Samples covering the acute and convalescent phases of COVID-19 were provided by collaborators in the United States, Italy and Spain. The material from the prospective study consisted of cDNA or gDNA derived from T cells, B-cell-depleted T cells, or PBMCs. A de-identified subject ID, COVID-19 status, age in years and sex were almost always included in the sample metadata. Where available, HLA class I and class II types were obtained from metadata supplied by the sample provider rather than from assay-based typing. The repertoires were released in a freely available public database meant as a resource for research on the immune response to SARS-CoV-2. Samples were obtained from the ongoing ImmuneRACE study (first 160 participants) and from 1,200 or so subjects provided by 6 global collaborators. The dataset comprised deeply sampled blood TCRbeta repertoires from subjects exposed to, actively infected with, or recovered from COVID-19. Paper-wide results and their limitations: How much clinical and demographic metadata was included differed by source and by participant, and the metadata was provided uncurated.

TCRbeta CDR3 regions were amplified from genomic DNA using the immunoSEQ Assay, a bias-controlled multiplex PCR. In the authors' own workflow: The number of nucleated cells in each sample was estimated by amplification of reference gene primers within the assay. To quantify the absolute abundance of each unique TCRbeta CDR3 rearrangement, sequence reads were collapsed and filtered. For each sample, productive Simpson clonality was calculated as the square root of Simpson's diversity index across productive rearrangements. TCRdb provides this immuneACCESS table in a form limited to in-frame rearrangements. Some clones are lacking; in checked studies, under half of them reflect an unresolved V gene, and why the rest are absent is not known. V and J calls plus clone size are reproduced from that table; the DNA served to infer D and trimming. This sample gives tens of thousands of clones in total; about 93% of them show up just once. The ten biggest clones cover roughly 5.2% of the sample.

The sequence joins TRBV5-1 to TRBJ2-1, and 15 junction bases match TRBD2. The sample taken for sequencing was peripheral blood. This TCR was sampled from a human donor in a cohort sampled during active COVID-19. The base sequence is TGCGCCAGCAGCCTAGGACTAGCGGGAGGGTTGTACAATGAGCAGTTCTTC. It encodes CASSLGLAGGLYNEQFF.